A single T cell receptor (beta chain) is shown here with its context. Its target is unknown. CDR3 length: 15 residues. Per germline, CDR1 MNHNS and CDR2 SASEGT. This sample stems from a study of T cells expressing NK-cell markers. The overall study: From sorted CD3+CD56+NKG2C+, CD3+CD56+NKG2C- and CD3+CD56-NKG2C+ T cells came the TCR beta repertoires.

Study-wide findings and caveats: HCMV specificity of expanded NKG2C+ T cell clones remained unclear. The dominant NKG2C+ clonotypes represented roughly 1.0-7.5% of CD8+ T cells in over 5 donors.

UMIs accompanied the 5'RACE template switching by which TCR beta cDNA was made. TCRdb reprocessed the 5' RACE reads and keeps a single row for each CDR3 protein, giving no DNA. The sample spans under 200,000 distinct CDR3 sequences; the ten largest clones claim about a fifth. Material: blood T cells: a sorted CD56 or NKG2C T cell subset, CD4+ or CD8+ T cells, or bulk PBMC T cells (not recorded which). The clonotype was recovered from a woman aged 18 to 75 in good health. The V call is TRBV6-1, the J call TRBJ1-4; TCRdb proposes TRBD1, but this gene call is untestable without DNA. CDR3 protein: CASSQTGRTREKLFF.